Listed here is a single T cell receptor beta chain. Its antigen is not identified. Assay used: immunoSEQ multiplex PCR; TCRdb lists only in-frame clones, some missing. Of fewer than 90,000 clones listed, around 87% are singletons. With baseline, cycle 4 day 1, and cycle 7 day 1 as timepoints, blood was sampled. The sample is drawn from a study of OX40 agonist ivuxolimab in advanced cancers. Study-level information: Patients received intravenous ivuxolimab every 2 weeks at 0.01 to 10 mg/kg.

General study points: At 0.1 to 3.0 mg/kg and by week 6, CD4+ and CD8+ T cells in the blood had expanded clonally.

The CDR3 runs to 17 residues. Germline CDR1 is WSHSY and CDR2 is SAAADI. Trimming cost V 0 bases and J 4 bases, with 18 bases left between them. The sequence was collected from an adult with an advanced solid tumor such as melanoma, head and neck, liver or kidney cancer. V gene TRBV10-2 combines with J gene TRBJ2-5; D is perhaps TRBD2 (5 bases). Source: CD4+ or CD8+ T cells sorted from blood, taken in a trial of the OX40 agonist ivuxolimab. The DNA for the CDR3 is TGCGCCAGCAGTGAGTCAGCTGGGCTAGCAGCCCGAGAGACCCAGTACTTC. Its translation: CASSESAGLAARETQYF.